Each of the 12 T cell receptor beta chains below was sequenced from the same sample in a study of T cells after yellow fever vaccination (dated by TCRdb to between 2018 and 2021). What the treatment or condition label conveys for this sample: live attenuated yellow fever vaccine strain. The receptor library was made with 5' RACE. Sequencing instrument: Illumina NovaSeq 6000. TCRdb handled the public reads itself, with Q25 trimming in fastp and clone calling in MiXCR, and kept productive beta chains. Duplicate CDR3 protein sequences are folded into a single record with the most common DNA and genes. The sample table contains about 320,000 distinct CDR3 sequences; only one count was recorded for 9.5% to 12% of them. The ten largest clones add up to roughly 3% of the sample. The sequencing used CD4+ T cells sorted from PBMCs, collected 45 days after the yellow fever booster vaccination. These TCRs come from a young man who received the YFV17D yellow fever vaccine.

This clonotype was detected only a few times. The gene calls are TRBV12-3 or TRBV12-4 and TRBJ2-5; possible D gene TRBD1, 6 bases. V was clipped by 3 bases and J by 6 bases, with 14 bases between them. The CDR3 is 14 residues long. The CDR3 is CASSLQGSEKTQYF. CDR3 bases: TGTGCCAGCAGTTTGCAGGGGAGCGAAAAGACCCAGTACTTC.

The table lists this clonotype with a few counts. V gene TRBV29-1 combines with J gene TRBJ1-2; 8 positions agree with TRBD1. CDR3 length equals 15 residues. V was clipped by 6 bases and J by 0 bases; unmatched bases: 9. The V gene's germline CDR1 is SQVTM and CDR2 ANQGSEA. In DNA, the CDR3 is TGCAGCGTCGGAGCGACAGGGGACCCTAACTATGGCTACACCTTC. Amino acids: CSVGATGDPNYGYTF.

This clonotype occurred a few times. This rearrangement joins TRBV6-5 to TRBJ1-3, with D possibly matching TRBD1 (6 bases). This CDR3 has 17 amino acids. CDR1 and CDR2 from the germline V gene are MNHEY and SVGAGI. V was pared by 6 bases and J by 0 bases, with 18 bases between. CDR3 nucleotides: TGTGCCAGCAGGAAGCCGCAGACACAGGGCTCTGGAAACACCATATATTTT. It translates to CASRKPQTQGSGNTIYF.

The CDR3 loop is CASTPSGTAIYGYTF. Written as DNA, the CDR3 is TGTGCCAGCACTCCATCGGGGACAGCTATCTATGGCTACACCTTC. This chain joins TRBV27 and TRBJ1-2; 7 bases are shared with TRBD1. Germline values: CDR1 MNHEY, CDR2 SMNVEV (reference sequence). The CDR3 totals 15 residues. Trimming cost V 7 bases and J 4 bases; bases outside gene matches: 12.

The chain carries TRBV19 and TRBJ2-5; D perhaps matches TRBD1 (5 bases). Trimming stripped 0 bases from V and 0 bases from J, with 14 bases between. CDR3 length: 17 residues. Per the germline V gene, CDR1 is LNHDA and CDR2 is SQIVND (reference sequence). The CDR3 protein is CASSIDPPGHDQETQYF. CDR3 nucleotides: TGTGCCAGTAGTATAGATCCACCAGGACACGACCAAGAGACCCAGTACTTC.

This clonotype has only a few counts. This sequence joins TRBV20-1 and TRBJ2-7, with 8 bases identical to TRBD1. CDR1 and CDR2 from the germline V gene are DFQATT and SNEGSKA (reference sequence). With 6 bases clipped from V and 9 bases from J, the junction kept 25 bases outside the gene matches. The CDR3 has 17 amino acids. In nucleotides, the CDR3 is TGCAGTGCGATCGACCGAAGGAGTGGGACAGGAACCAGGGTGCAGTACTTC. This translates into CSAIDRRSGTGTRVQYF.

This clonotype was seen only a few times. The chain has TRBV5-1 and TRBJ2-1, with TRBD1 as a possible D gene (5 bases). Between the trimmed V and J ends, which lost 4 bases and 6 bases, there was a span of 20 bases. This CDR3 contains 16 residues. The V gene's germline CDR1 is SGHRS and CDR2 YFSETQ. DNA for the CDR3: TGCGCCAGCAGCGGGGCAGGCATAGTTGGGATCAATGAGCAGTTCTTC. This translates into CASSGAGIVGINEQFF.

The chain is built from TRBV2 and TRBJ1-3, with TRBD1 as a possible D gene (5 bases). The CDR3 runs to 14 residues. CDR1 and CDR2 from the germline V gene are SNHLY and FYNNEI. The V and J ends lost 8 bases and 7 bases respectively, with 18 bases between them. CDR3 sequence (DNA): TGTGCCAGCGGGACCCGGGGAAATGGTAACACCATATATTTT. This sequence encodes CASGTRGNGNTIYF.

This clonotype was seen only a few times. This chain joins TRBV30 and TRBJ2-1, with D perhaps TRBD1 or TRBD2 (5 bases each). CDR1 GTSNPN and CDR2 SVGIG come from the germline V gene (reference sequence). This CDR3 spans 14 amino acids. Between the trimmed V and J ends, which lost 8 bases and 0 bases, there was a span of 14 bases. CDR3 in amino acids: CAGVQDSSYNEQFF. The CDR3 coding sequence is TGTGCCGGGGTACAGGACTCCTCCTACAATGAGCAGTTCTTC.

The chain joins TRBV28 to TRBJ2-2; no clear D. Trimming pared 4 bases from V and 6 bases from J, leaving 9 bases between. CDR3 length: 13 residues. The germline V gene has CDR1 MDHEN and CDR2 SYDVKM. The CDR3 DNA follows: TGTGCCAGCAGTTGGGTCCAGCCCGGGGAGCTGTTTTTT. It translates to CASSWVQPGELFF. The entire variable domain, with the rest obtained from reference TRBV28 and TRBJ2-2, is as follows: DVKVTQSSRYLVKRTGEKVFLECVQDMDHENMFWYRQDPGLGLRLIYFSYDVKMKEKGDIPEGYSVSREKKERFSLILESASTNQTSMYLCASSWVQPGELFFGEGSRLTVL.

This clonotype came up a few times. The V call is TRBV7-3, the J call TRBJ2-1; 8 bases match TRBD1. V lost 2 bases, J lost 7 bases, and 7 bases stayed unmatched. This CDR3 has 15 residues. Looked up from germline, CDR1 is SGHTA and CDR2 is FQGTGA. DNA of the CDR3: TGTGCCAGCAGCTTAGATTCAGGGGGCCAAAATGAGCAGTTCTTC. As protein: CASSLDSGGQNEQFF.

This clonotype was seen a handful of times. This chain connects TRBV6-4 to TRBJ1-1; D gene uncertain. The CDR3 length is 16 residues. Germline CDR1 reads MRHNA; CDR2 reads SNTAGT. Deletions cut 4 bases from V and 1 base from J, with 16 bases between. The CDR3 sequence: CASSVLLGLENTEAFF. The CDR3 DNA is TGTGCCAGCAGTGTCCTGCTCGGACTGGAGAACACTGAAGCTTTCTTT.